This T cell receptor (beta chain) was documented in a study of cytomegalovirus exposure and HLA in healthy donors. Worth noting for this clone: Its antigen is still unknown.

PCR employed 60 Vbeta and 13 Jbeta primers. The protocol was immunoSEQ multiplex PCR, while the TCRdb copy is restricted to in-frame clones and leaves out a portion. This sample's table has 100,000 to 150,000 clones. Per germline, CDR1 SGHTA and CDR2 FQGTGA. The CDR3 loop spans 14 amino acids. Trimming cost V 4 bases and J 1 base, with 10 bases left between them. Findings and limits, study-wide: Indistinguishable V segments, including TRBV6-2 and TRBV6-3, were excluded. In an earlier analysis, most TCR beta V segments were productive about 87% or about 30% of the time. It was taken for granted in presence/absence analyses that sequencing depth across donors was roughly uniform.

The gene calls are TRBV7-3 and TRBJ1-1, with a possible D match to TRBD1 (6 bases). The sequencing input was PBMCs. This sequence was found in a man between 18 and 35 years old in good health and CMV-seronegative. The CDR3 sequence: CASSSRDKNTEAFF. For the CDR3, the DNA is TGTGCCAGCAGCTCTCGGGACAAGAACACTGAAGCTTTCTTT.